Following are 19 T cell receptor beta chains from one sample sequenced in a study of blood T cell repertoires in COVID-19. TCRdb keeps only in-frame clones here, not all; method: immunoSEQ multiplex PCR. The table records 55,000 to 70,000 clones, about three quarters of them present only once. Sequenced input: peripheral blood. The receptors shown here come from a man aged 80 or over with acute or convalescent COVID-19.

This clone appeared a single time. V and J are TRBV7-2 and TRBJ2-3; D is possibly TRBD2 (7 bases). The germline V gene encodes CDR1 SGHTA and CDR2 FQGNSA. The CDR3 runs 18 residues. V shed 2 bases and J shed 2 bases, with 20 bases lying between them. CDR3 in DNA: TGTGCCAGCAGCTTAATGGGACGGGCGGGGGCCGTCACAGATACGCAGTATTTT. It codes for CASSLMGRAGAVTDTQYF. Full variable domain (rest looked up from reference TRBV7-2 and TRBJ2-3): GAGVSQSPSNKVTEKGKDVELRCDPISGHTALYWYRQSLGQGLEFLIYFQGNSAPDKSGLPSDRFSAERTGGSVSTLTIQRTQQEDSAVYLCASSLMGRAGAVTDTQYFGPGTRLTVL.

The chain links TRBV5-1 to TRBJ2-1, with TRBD1 as a possible D gene (6 bases). Trimming removed 4 bases from V and 2 bases from J, with 10 bases in between. CDR1 SGHRS and CDR2 YFSETQ come from the germline V gene. CDR3 length: 14 residues. CDR3 in DNA: TGCGCCAGCAGCATTGGACAGACCTACAATGAGCAGTTCTTC. Translation: CASSIGQTYNEQFF.

This rearrangement joins TRBV5-6 to TRBJ1-1; D gene uncertain. Germline V gene lookup returns CDR1 SGHDT and CDR2 YYEEEE. The CDR3 runs to 13 residues. With 0 bases removed from V and 6 bases from J, the gap between germline ends came to 9 bases. CDR3 nucleotide sequence: TGTGCCAGCAGCTTGGCCTATAGCGCTGAAGCTTTCTTT. Translation gives CASSLAYSAEAFF.

At least ten counts were recorded for this clone. V is TRBV5-1 and J is TRBJ2-5, with 15 bases identical to TRBD2. Losses at the gene ends were 3 bases for V and 1 base for J; bases not matched to a gene: 7. Germline CDR1 and CDR2: SGHRS and YFSETQ. The CDR3 is 18 residues long. The CDR3 spells CASSSGLAGGLLQETQYF. In nucleotides, the CDR3 is TGCGCCAGCAGCTCGGGACTAGCGGGGGGCCTCCTCCAAGAGACCCAGTACTTC.

This chain joins TRBV18 and TRBJ2-3; possible D gene TRBD2, 7 bases. The CDR3 is made up of 15 amino acids. Per the germline V gene, CDR1 is KGHSH and CDR2 is LQKENI. V lost 4 bases, J lost 12 bases, and 23 bases lay in between. The CDR3 protein is CASSRGGLGNSIQYF. The CDR3 nucleotides read TGTGCCAGCTCACGCGGGGGCCTAGGTAACTCGATCCAGTATTTT.

The chain recombines TRBV7-6 with TRBJ2-2; D is possibly TRBD1 (5 bases). The CDR3 covers 15 residues. Germline CDR1 reads SGHVS; CDR2 reads FNYEAQ. Trimming cost V 1 base and J 6 bases, with 12 bases left between them. The CDR3 bases are TGTGCCAGCAGCTTAGGGGGCAGGCCCCCCGGGGAGCTGTTTTTT. This translates into CASSLGGRPPGELFF.

Only a few counts were recorded for this clone. The V call is TRBV2, the J call TRBJ1-2; TRBD1 agrees at 7 bases. The CDR3 totals 14 residues. Trimming cost V 5 bases and J 2 bases; bases outside gene matches: 5. The germline V gene has CDR1 SNHLY and CDR2 FYNNEI. The CDR3: CASSILQGNYGYTF. CDR3 in DNA: TGTGCCAGCAGTATTCTACAGGGGAACTATGGCTACACCTTC.

This clone turned up a few times. This chain connects TRBV3-1 (or the pseudogene TRBV3-2) to TRBJ2-1, with D possibly being TRBD2 (6 bases). Germline CDR1 and CDR2: LGHDT and YNNKEL (reference sequence). The V gene lost 4 bases and the J gene lost 7 bases, with 17 bases spanning the gap. This CDR3 spans 15 amino acids. The CDR3 here is CASSPPGLQKNEQFF. CDR3 sequence (DNA): TGTGCCAGCAGCCCACCGGGACTTCAAAAAAATGAGCAGTTCTTC.

The V gene is TRBV5-1, the J gene TRBJ1-1; 7 bases fit TRBD1. The V gene's germline CDR1 is SGHRS and CDR2 YFSETQ. The CDR3 covers 13 residues. The V segment lost 6 bases and the J segment 4 bases; nucleotides outside the gene matches: 6. The CDR3 spells CASNDRVSTEAFF. The CDR3 DNA sequence: TGCGCCAGCAACGACAGGGTATCCACTGAAGCTTTCTTT.

Here the CDR3 reads CASSQYEQYF. In DNA, the CDR3 is TGTGCCAGCAGTCAGTATGAGCAGTACTTC. The chain links TRBV2 to TRBJ2-7; no clear D gene. The germline V and J ends were trimmed by 5 bases and 7 bases, with 6 bases remaining between them. CDR3 length: 10 residues. The germline CDR1 and CDR2 sequences are SNHLY and FYNNEI. Combining the CDR3 with reference TRBV2 and TRBJ2-7 gives the whole variable domain EPEVTQTPSHQVTQMGQEVILRCVPISNHLYFYWYRQILGQKVEFLVSFYNNEISEKSEIFDDQFSVERPDGSNFTLKIRSTKLEDSAMYFCASSQYEQYFGPGTRLTVT.

This chain uses TRBV7-2 with TRBJ1-1; D possibly corresponds to TRBD1 (6 bases). CDR3 length: 14 amino acids. Trimming shortened V by 5 bases and J by 4 bases, and 14 bases separated the two germline ends. The germline V gene encodes CDR1 SGHTA and CDR2 FQGNSA. The CDR3 DNA follows: TGTGCCAGCAGCCCCGGGGGGGGCCGCACTGAAGCTTTCTTT. Its translation is CASSPGGGRTEAFF.

This clone was seen once. This chain connects TRBV2 to TRBJ2-4, with a weak D call TRBD1 (5 bases). Germline CDR1 is SNHLY and CDR2 is FYNNEI. The V and J ends lost 5 bases and 0 bases respectively, with 11 bases between them. The CDR3 is made up of 15 amino acids. The CDR3: CASSPTELAKNIQYF. For the CDR3, the DNA is TGTGCCAGCAGTCCGACAGAGTTAGCCAAAAACATTCAGTACTTC.

This clone was seen once. This rearrangement joins TRBV2 to TRBJ2-5, with TRBD2 matching over 12 bases. V trimming: 4 bases; J trimming: 7 bases; junction bases outside the gene matches: 4. CDR3 length: 14 amino acids. Germline CDR1 and CDR2: SNHLY and FYNNEI. The CDR3 loop is CASSAGLAGGTQYF. The CDR3 DNA reads TGTGCCAGCAGTGCGGGACTAGCGGGTGGGACCCAGTACTTC.

The CDR3 DNA reads as TGTGCCAGCAGTCACAAACTAGCGGGAGTAAAGACCGGGGAGCTGTTTTTT. Protein product: CASSHKLAGVKTGELFF. The genes are TRBV6-2 or TRBV6-3 and TRBJ2-2; 11 nucleotides agree with TRBD2. V trimming: 5 bases; J trimming: 5 bases; junction bases outside the gene matches: 10. There are 17 residues in the CDR3. The V gene's germline CDR1 is MNHEY and CDR2 SVGEGT.

The chain links TRBV6-6 to TRBJ2-2; 7 nucleotides match TRBD2. The CDR3 totals 16 residues. With V trimmed by 7 bases and J by 0 bases, 8 bases remained unmatched. CDR1 and CDR2 from the germline V gene are MNHNY and SVGAGI (reference sequence). CDR3 sequence (DNA): TGTGCCAGCATTCCCAGCGGGGACTCGAACACCGGGGAGCTGTTTTTT. Residues: CASIPSGDSNTGELFF.

V is TRBV7-8 and J is TRBJ1-1, with D perhaps matching TRBD1 (5 bases). The germline CDR1 and CDR2 sequences are SGHVS and FQNEAQ. The CDR3 runs 12 residues. With 5 bases removed from V and 11 bases from J, the gap between germline ends came to 15 bases. The CDR3 spells CASSPLGRWAFF. The CDR3, as DNA: TGTGCCAGCAGCCCTCTGGGGCGGTGGGCTTTCTTT.

The count of this clone is one. This rearrangement joins TRBV19 to TRBJ2-1; perhaps TRBD2 as D (5 bases). Per the germline V gene, CDR1 is LNHDA and CDR2 is SQIVND (reference sequence). The ends were cut back, 4 bases at V and 10 bases at J, with 11 bases in the middle. The CDR3 has 12 amino acids. The CDR3 DNA reads as TGTGCCAGTAGTACGGACTGGAGAGAGCAGTTCTTC. Its translation is CASSTDWREQFF.

The V gene is TRBV7-2, the J gene TRBJ1-1; 10 bases fit TRBD1. This CDR3 contains 14 residues. The V and J ends lost 5 bases and 4 bases, in that order; junction bases with no gene match: 4. Looked up from germline, CDR1 is SGHTA and CDR2 is FQGNSA. CDR3 in DNA: TGTGCCAGCAGCCCCGACAGGGGGCGCACTGAAGCTTTCTTT. It translates to CASSPDRGRTEAFF.

This clone appeared a few times. CDR3 nucleotides: TGTGCCAGCGTAAGATTAGTAGCCGGGAGCTCCTACAATGAGCAGTTCTTC. Translation gives CASVRLVAGSSYNEQFF. The chain employs TRBV5-4 and TRBJ2-1; TRBD2 might be the D (6 bases). Looked up from germline, CDR1 is SGHNT and CDR2 is YYREEE (reference sequence). The CDR3 length is 17 residues. Trimming left V 7 bases short and J 0 bases short, with 20 bases between. Full variable domain (missing parts from reference TRBV5-4 and TRBJ2-1): ETGVTQSPTHLIKTRGQQVTLRCSSQSGHNTVSWYQQALGQGPQFIFQYYREEENGRGNFPPRFSGLQFPNYSSELNVNALELDDSALYLCASVRLVAGSSYNEQFFGPGTRLTVL.